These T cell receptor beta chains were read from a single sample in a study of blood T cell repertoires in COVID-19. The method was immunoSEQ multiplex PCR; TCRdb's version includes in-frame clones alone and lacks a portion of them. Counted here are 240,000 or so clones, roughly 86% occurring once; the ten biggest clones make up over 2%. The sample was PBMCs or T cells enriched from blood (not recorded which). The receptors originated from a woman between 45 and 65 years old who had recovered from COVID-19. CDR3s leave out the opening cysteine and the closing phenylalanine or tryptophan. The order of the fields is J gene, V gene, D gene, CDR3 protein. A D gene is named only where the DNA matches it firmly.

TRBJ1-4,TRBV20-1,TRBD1,SAGDREKLF
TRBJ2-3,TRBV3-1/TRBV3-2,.,ASSQERDWPTDTQY
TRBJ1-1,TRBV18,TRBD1,ASSPLGTGGNTEAF
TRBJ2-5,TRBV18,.,ASSLSAGTETQY
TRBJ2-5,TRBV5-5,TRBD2,ASSLEVAGTQETQY
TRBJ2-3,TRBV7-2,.,ASSLDRGTDTQY
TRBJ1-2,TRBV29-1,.,SSLEGVYGYT
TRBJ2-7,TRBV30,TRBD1,AWDPGTGGYEQY
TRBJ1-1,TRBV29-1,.,SVQGKGTEAF
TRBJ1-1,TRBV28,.,ASSPAPRGYTEAF
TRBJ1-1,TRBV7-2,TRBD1,ASSYDRGPTEAF
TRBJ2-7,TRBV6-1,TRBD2,ASSETSGPQYEQY